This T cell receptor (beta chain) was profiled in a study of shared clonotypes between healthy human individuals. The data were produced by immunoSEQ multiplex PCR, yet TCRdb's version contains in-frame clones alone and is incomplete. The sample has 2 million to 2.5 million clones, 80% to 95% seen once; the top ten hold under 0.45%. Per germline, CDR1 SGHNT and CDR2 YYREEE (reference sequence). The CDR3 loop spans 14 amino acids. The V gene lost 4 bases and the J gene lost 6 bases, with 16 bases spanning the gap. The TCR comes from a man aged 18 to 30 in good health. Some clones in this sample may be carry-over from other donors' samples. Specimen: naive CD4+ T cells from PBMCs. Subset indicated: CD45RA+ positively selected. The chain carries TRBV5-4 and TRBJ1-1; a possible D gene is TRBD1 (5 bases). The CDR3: CASSPWGGIPEAFF. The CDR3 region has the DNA TGTGCCAGCAGCCCGTGGGGGGGGATCCCTGAAGCTTTCTTT.